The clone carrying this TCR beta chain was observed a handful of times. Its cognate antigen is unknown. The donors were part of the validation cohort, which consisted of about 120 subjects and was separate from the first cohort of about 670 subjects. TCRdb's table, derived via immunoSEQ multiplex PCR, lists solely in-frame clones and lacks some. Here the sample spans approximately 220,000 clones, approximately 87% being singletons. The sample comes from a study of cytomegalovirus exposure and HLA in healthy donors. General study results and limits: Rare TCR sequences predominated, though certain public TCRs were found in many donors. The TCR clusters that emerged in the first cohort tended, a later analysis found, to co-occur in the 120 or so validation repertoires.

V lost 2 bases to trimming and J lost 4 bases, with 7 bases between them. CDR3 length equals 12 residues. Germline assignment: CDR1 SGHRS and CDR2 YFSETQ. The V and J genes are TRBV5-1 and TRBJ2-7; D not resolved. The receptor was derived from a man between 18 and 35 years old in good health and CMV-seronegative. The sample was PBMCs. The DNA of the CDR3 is TGCGCCAGCAGCTTTTACGGGTACGAGCAGTACTTC. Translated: CASSFYGYEQYF. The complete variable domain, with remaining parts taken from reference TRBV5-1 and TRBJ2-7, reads KAGVTQTPRYLIKTRGQQVTLSCSPISGHRSVSWYQQTPGQGLQFLFEYFSETQRNKGNFPGRFSGRQFSNSRSEMNVSTLELGDSALYLCASSFYGYEQYFGPGTRLTVT.